These 21 T cell receptor beta chains originate from one sample sequenced in a study of response to subunit inactivated influenza vaccine. TCRdb re-called the RT-PCR reads through MiXCR, storing one row per CDR3 protein. The profile shows over 650,000 distinct CDR3 sequences, approximately 17% of them singletons. Specimen: PBMCs from blood, collected about 5 days after vaccination. The receptors shown here come from a man aged 45-65 years who received an inactivated influenza vaccine.

In this sample, this clonotype turned up a few times. The chain carries TRBV19 and TRBJ2-2; a weak D match, TRBD2 (5 bases). The CDR3 runs to 19 residues. V was clipped by 4 bases and J by 4 bases, with 25 bases between them. Germline CDR1 reads LNHDA; CDR2 reads SQIVND (reference sequence). The CDR3 bases are TGTGCCAGTAGTACCCACGTTGGGAGAGGAATCTTAGGCACCGGGGAGCTGTTTTTT. Translated, it gives CASSTHVGRGILGTGELFF.

The V call is TRBV12-3 or TRBV12-4, the J call TRBJ1-1, with D possibly TRBD1 on 6 matching bases. The ends were cut back, 7 bases at V and 2 bases at J, with 17 bases in the middle. This CDR3 comprises 15 residues. This CDR3 reads CASTPGGQSNTEAFF. DNA for the CDR3: TGTGCCAGCACCCCGGGGGGGCAATCAAACACTGAAGCTTTCTTT.

The chain joins TRBV5-5 to TRBJ2-6; either TRBD1 or TRBD2 may fit D (5 bases each). The germline CDR1 and CDR2 sequences are SGHKS and YYEKEE (reference sequence). The CDR3 has 15 residues. Trimming removed 7 bases at V and 2 bases at J, with 13 bases between. CDR3 residues: CASSARGAGANVLTF. In nucleotides, the CDR3 is TGTGCCAGCTCCGCGAGGGGCGCTGGGGCCAACGTCCTGACTTTC.

This chain joins TRBV4-2 and TRBJ2-5; no reliable D call. The V gene lost 0 bases and the J gene lost 5 bases, with 16 bases spanning the gap. Per germline, CDR1 LGHNA and CDR2 YNFKEQ. The CDR3 consists of 16 residues. The CDR3 spells CASSQELVGGSETQYF. The CDR3 nucleotides are TGTGCCAGCAGCCAAGAATTGGTGGGCGGTTCGGAGACCCAGTACTTC.

This clonotype was seen a handful of times. J is TRBJ1-5 and V is TRBV12-3 or TRBV12-4, with D maybe TRBD1 (6 bases). This CDR3 region has 15 residues. V lost 0 bases to trimming and J lost 7 bases, with 13 bases between them. CDR3 sequence: CASSLAQGSGQPQHF. CDR3 coding DNA: TGTGCCAGCAGTTTAGCGCAGGGGTCAGGGCAGCCCCAGCATTTT.

In this sample, this clonotype turned up a few times. The rearrangement links TRBV18 to TRBJ2-5; D is unresolved. CDR3 length: 16 amino acids. The germline V and J ends were trimmed by 2 bases and 5 bases, with 18 bases remaining between them. CDR1 and CDR2 from the germline V gene are KGHSH and LQKENI. CDR3 amino acids: CASSPSQAGAQETQYF. CDR3 DNA: TGTGCCAGCTCACCATCCCAAGCAGGCGCCCAGGAGACCCAGTACTTC.

In this sample, this clonotype turned up many times. The chain combines TRBV6-5 with TRBJ2-2; D gene uncertain. The germline V gene encodes CDR1 MNHEY and CDR2 SVGAGI. The length of the CDR3 is 14 residues. V was clipped by 0 bases and J by 0 bases, with 2 bases between them. The CDR3 nucleotides read TGTGCCAGCAGTTACTCGCCGAACACCGGGGAGCTGTTTTTT. Translation: CASSYSPNTGELFF.

The chain is built from TRBV7-6 and TRBJ1-1; TRBD1 matches 9 bases. Germline CDR1 reads SGHVS; CDR2 reads FNYEAQ. V lost 2 bases and J lost 11; bases outside the gene matches: 9. The CDR3 consists of 14 residues. The CDR3 sequence: CASSLRETGGRAFF. As DNA, the CDR3 is TGTGCCAGCAGCTTACGTGAGACAGGGGGACGGGCTTTCTTT.

This clonotype was counted a few times. The chain couples TRBV11-2 to TRBJ2-2; D not resolved. Trimming shortened V by 1 base and J by 9 bases, and 15 bases separated the two germline ends. The CDR3 loop spans 15 amino acids. Germline CDR1 is SGHAT and CDR2 is FQNNGV. DNA of the CDR3: TGTGCCAGCAGCTTAGGAAGGCCCCTGAGGCGGGAGCTGTTTTTT. Amino acid sequence: CASSLGRPLRRELFF.

The rearrangement joins TRBV12-3 or TRBV12-4 to TRBJ1-5, with D unclear. This CDR3 is 15 amino acids long. Trimming removed 3 bases at V and 11 bases at J, with 20 bases between. For the CDR3, the DNA is TGTGCCAGCAGTTTTCTTGGTGATCAGTACGGGTCCCAGCATTTT. This encodes CASSFLGDQYGSQHF.

This clonotype occurred many times. CDR3 sequence reads: CASSLDQVAEQYF. The CDR3 DNA reads TGTGCCAGCAGTTTAGATCAGGTGGCCGAGCAGTACTTC. The chain has TRBV12-3 or TRBV12-4 and TRBJ2-7; D is unclear. CDR3 length equals 13 residues. Trimming stripped 1 base from V and 6 bases from J, with 10 bases between.

This chain links TRBV11-2 with TRBJ2-7; 9 bases agree with TRBD2. Trimming took 1 base from V and 3 from J; bases not matched to a gene: 19. Germline V gene data show CDR1 as SGHAT and CDR2 as FQNNGV. The CDR3 has 20 amino acids. The CDR3 region has the DNA TGTGCCAGCAGCTTAGTATCGGGGCTTGCGGGAGGGTCCAACAGCTACGAGCAGTACTTC. Translated: CASSLVSGLAGGSNSYEQYF.

This clonotype was recorded a few times. The CDR3: CASSSGTGETDTQYF. The CDR3 DNA follows: TGCGCCAGCAGCTCGGGGACAGGGGAAACAGATACGCAGTATTTT. The rearrangement joins TRBV5-1 to TRBJ2-3; TRBD1 agrees at 10 bases. Germline CDR1 and CDR2: SGHRS and YFSETQ. After removal of 3 bases from V and 3 bases from J, the junction contained 4 bases not matched to a gene. This CDR3 region has 15 residues.

This clonotype was picked up a small number of times. The chain employs TRBV6-6 and TRBJ1-6, with D hard to call. Trimming took off 6 bases at V and 5 bases at J, with 8 bases between the two ends. Germline V gives CDR1 MNHNY, CDR2 SVGAGI (reference sequence). The CDR3 runs to 13 residues. The DNA for the CDR3 is TGTGCCAGCAGCCTTCAGGATAATTCACCCCTCCACTTT. Encoded protein: CASSLQDNSPLHF.

The J gene is TRBJ2-3, the V gene TRBV7-2; D perhaps matches TRBD2 (5 bases). Germline CDR1 is SGHTA and CDR2 is FQGNSA. This CDR3 has 15 residues. V lost 2 bases and J 2 bases, leaving 11 bases between the germline ends. The CDR3 DNA follows: TGTGCCAGCAGCTTAAGACCCGGGGACACAGATACGCAGTATTTT. Translating gives CASSLRPGDTDTQYF.

This clonotype was observed a few times. The chain recombines TRBV4-3 with TRBJ2-5; TRBD1 matches at 8 bases. Germline assignment: CDR1 LGHNA and CDR2 YSLEER. This CDR3 is built from 15 residues. V shed 0 bases, J shed 7 bases, and the junction held 7 bases outside the gene matches. CDR3 residues: CASSQDRAQGGTQYF. In nucleotides, the CDR3 is TGCGCCAGCAGCCAAGATCGGGCACAGGGGGGGACCCAGTACTTC.

The V and J genes are TRBV11-2 and TRBJ2-3; 8 nucleotides align to TRBD2. Trimming removed 8 bases from V and 3 bases from J; junction bases left unmatched: 10. CDR1 and CDR2 (germline): SGHAT, FQNNGV. The CDR3 sequence is 15 residues long. CDR3 loop: CASATTGGPTDTQYF. CDR3 DNA sequence: TGTGCCAGCGCCACCACGGGGGGGCCGACAGATACGCAGTATTTT.

This clonotype has more than one count but fewer than ten. The CDR3 nucleotides read TGCAGTGCTAGACCCGGGACCACTTCCAGAGAGACCCAGTACTTC. It codes for CSARPGTTSRETQYF. The chain joins TRBV20-1 to TRBJ2-5, with D possibly being TRBD1 or TRBD2 (5 bases each). V shed 2 bases and J shed 4 bases, with 17 bases lying between them. This CDR3 region has 15 residues. Germline values: CDR1 DFQATT, CDR2 SNEGSKA (reference sequence).

This clonotype was seen repeatedly, ten times or more. The junction does not match germline at one end; this may be a read error. The chain links TRBV7-9 to TRBJ2-2, with a tentative D call TRBD2 (5 bases). CDR1 is SEHNR, CDR2 FQNEAQ, per germline (reference sequence). This CDR3 is 13 amino acids long. The CDR3 sequence: CASSLSGTGELFF. CDR3 bases: TGCGCCAGCAGCTTGAGCGGAACCGGGGAGCTGTTTTTT. Supplemented by reference TRBV7-9 and TRBJ2-2, the full variable domain reads DTGVSQNPRHKITKRGQNVTFRCDPISEHNRLYWYRQTLGQGPEFLTYFQNEAQLEKSRLLSDRFSAERPKGSFSTLEIQRTEQGDSAMYLCASSLSGTGELFFGEGSRLTVL.

This clonotype has a count of ten or more. This chain connects TRBV6-5 to TRBJ2-7; D perhaps matches TRBD1 (5 bases). This CDR3 is 11 amino acids long. Germline V CDR1 and CDR2: MNHEY, SVGAGI. The V end lost 6 bases, the J end lost 5 bases, and 8 bases lay between the germline ends. The CDR3 loop reads CASSYRNEQYF. For the CDR3, the DNA is TGTGCCAGCAGCTACAGGAACGAGCAGTACTTC.

The chain employs TRBV11-2 and TRBJ1-4, with 7 bases aligning to TRBD1. Germline V gene sequence: CDR1 SGHAT, CDR2 FQNNGV. The V gene end was trimmed by 4 bases and the J gene end by 8 bases; junction bases not matched to a gene: 10. The CDR3 is 15 amino acids. The chain's CDR3 is CASSYQRGRVEKLFF. CDR3 DNA sequence: TGTGCCAGCAGCTACCAGAGGGGGCGAGTCGAAAAACTGTTTTTT.